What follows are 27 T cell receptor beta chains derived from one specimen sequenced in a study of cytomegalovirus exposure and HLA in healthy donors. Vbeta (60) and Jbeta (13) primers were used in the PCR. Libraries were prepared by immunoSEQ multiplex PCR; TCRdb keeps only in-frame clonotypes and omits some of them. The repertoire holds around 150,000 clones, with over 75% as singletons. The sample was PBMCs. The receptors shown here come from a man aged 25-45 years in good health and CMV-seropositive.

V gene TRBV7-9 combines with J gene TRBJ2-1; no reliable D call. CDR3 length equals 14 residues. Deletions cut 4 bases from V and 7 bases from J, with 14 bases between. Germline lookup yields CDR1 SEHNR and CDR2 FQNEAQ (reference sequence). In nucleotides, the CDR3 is TGTGCCAGCAGCTCAGAGGCACCCTGGAATGAGCAGTTCTTC. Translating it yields CASSSEAPWNEQFF. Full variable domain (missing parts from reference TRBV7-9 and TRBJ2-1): DTGVSQNPRHKITKRGQNVTFRCDPISEHNRLYWYRQTLGQGPEFLTYFQNEAQLEKSRLLSDRFSAERPKGSFSTLEIQRTEQGDSAMYLCASSSEAPWNEQFFGPGTRLTVL.

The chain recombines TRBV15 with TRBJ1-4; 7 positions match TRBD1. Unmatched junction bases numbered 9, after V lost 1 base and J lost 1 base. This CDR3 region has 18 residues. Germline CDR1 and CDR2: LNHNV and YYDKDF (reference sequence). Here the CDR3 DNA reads TGTGCCACCAGCAGAGCGGCAGGGGGTGGGTTAACTAATGAAAAACTGTTTTTT. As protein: CATSRAAGGGLTNEKLFF.

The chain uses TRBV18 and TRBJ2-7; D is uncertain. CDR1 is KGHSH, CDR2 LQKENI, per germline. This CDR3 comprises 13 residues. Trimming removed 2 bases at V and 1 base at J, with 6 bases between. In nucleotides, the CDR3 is TGTGCCAGCTCACCAGGCCGTTCCTACGAGCAGTACTTC. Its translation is CASSPGRSYEQYF.

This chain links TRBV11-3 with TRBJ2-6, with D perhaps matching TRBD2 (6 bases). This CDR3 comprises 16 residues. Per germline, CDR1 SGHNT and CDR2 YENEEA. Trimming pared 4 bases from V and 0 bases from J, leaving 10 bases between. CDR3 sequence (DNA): TGTGCCAGCAGCTCGGGACTCCCCTCTGGGGCCAACGTCCTGACTTTC. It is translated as CASSSGLPSGANVLTF. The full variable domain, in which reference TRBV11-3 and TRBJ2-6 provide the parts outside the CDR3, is EAGVVQSPRYKIIEKKQPVAFWCNPISGHNTLYWYLQNLGQGPELLIRYENEEAVDDSQLPKDRFSAERLKGVDSTLKIQPAELGDSAVYLCASSSGLPSGANVLTFGAGSRLTVL.

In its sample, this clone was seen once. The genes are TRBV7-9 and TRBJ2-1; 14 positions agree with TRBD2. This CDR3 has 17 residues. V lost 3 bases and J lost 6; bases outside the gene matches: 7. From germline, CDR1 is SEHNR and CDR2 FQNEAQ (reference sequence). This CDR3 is CASSFPGLAGVPNEQFF. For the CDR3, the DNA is TGTGCCAGCAGCTTTCCGGGACTAGCGGGAGTTCCCAATGAGCAGTTCTTC.

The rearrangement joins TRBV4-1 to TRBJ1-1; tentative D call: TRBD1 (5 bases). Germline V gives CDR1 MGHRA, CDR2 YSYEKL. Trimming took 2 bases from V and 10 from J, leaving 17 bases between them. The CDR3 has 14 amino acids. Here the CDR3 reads CASSQLRQGGPAFF. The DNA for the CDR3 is TGCGCCAGCAGCCAATTGAGGCAGGGAGGTCCAGCTTTCTTT.

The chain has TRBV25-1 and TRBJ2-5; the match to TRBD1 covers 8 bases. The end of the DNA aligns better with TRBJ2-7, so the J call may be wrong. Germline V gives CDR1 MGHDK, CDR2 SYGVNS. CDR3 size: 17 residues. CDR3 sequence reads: CASSPKQGDRGGYEQYF. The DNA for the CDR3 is TGTGCCAGCAGTCCAAAACAGGGCGACAGGGGAGGATACGAGCAGTACTTC.

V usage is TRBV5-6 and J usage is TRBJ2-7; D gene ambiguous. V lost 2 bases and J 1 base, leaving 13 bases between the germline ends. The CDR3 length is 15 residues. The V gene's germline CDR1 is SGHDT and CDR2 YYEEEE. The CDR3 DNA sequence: TGTGCCAGCAGCTTTGAGACAATAAATTCCTACGAGCAGTACTTC. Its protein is CASSFETINSYEQYF.

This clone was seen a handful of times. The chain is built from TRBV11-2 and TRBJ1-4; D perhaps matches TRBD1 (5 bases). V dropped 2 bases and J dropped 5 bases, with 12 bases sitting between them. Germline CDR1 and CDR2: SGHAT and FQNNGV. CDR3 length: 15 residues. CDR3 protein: CASSLFTGGNEKLFF. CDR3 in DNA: TGTGCCAGCAGCTTATTTACGGGGGGAAATGAAAAACTGTTTTTT.

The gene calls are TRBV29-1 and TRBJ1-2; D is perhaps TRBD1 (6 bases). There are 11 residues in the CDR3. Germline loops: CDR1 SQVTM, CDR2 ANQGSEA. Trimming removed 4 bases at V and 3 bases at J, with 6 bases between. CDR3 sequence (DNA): TGCAGCGTTGGACAGGACTATGGCTACACCTTC. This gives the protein CSVGQDYGYTF.

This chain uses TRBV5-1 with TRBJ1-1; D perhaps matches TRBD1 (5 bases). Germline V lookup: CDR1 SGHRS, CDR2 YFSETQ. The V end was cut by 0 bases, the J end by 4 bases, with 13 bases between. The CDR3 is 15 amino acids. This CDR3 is CASSLGQGSVTEAFF. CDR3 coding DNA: TGCGCCAGCAGCTTGGGGCAGGGCAGCGTCACTGAAGCTTTCTTT.

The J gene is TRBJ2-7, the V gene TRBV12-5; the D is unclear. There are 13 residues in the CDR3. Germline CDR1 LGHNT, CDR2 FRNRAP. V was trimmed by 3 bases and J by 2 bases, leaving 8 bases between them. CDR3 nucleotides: TGTGCTAGTGGTTTCGACACAACCTACGAGCAGTACTTC. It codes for CASGFDTTYEQYF.

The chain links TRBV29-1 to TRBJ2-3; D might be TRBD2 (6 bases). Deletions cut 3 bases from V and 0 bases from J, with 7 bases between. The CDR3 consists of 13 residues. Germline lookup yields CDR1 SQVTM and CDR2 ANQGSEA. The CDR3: CSVEGGSTDTQYF. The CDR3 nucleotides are TGCAGCGTTGAGGGGGGTAGCACAGATACGCAGTATTTT.

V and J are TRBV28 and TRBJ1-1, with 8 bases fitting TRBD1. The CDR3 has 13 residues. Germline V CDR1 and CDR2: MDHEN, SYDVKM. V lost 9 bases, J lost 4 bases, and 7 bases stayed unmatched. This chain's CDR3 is CASKGQGFTEAFF. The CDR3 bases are TGTGCCAGTAAAGGACAGGGCTTCACTGAAGCTTTCTTT.

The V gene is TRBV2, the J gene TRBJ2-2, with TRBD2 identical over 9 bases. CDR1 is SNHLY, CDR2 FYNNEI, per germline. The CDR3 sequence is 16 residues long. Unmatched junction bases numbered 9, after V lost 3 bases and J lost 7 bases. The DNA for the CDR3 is TGTGCCAGCAGTGAGGTAGCGGGAGAATTAGGCGGGGAGCTGTTTTTT. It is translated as CASSEVAGELGGELFF.

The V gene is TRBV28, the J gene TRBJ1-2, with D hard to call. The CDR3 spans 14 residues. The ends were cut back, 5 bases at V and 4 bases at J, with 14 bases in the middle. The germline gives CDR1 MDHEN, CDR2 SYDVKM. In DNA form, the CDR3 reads TGTGCCAGCAGTCTAAGTATGAGGCGCTATGGCTACACCTTC. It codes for CASSLSMRRYGYTF.

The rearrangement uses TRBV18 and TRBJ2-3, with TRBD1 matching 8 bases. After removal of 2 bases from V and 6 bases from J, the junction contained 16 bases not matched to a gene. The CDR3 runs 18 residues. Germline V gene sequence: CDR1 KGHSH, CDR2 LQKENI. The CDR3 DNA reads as TGTGCCAGCTCACCAGTCAACCTGGGACAGGTTAGTCCGGATACGCAGTATTTT. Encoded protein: CASSPVNLGQVSPDTQYF. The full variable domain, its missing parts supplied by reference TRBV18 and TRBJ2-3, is NAGVMQNPRHLVRRRGQEARLRCSPMKGHSHVYWYRQLPEEGLKFMVYLQKENIIDESGMPKERFSAEFPKEGPSILRIQQVVRGDSAAYFCASSPVNLGQVSPDTQYFGPGTRLTVL.

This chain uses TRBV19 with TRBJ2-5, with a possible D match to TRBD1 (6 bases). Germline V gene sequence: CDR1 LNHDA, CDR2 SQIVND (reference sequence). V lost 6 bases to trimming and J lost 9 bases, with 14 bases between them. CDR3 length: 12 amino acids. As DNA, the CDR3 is TGTGCCAGTAGCAGTGAACAGGGATCCCAGTACTTC. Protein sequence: CASSSEQGSQYF.

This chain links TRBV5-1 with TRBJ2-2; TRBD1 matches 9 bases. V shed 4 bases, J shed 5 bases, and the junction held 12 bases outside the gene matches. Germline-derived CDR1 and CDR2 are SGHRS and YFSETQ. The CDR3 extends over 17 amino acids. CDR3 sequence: CASSLGTGLVETGELFF. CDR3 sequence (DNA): TGCGCCAGCAGCCTAGGGACAGGGCTTGTGGAAACCGGGGAGCTGTTTTTT.

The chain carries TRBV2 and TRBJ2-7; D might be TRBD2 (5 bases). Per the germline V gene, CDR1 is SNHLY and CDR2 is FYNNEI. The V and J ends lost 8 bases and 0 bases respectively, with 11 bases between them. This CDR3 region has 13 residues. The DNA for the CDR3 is TGTGCCAGCGCAGGACTTTACTCCTACGAGCAGTACTTC. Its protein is CASAGLYSYEQYF.

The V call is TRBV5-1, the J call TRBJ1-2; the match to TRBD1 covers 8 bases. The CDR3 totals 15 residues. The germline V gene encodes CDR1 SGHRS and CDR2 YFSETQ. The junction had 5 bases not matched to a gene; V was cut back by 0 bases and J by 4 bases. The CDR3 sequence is CASSLEQGAGYGYTF. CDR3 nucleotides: TGCGCCAGCAGCTTGGAGCAGGGGGCCGGCTATGGCTACACCTTC.

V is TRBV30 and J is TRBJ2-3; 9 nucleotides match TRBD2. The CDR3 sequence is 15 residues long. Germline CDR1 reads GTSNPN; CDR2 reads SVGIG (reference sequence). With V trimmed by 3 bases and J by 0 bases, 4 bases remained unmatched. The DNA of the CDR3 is TGTGCCTGGAGCCACACTAGCGGGAGCACAGATACGCAGTATTTT. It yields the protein CAWSHTSGSTDTQYF.

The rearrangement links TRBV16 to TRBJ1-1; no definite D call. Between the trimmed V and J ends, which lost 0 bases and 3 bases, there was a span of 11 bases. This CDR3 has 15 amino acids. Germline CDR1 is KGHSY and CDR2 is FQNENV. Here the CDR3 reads CASSQSIEGDTEAFF. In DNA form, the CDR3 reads TGTGCCAGCAGCCAATCAATAGAGGGAGACACTGAAGCTTTCTTT.

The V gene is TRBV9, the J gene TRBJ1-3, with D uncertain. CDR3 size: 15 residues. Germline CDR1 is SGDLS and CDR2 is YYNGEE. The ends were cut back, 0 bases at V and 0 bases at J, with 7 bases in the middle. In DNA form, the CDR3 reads TGTGCCAGCAGCGTAGGAATACTCTCTGGAAACACCATATATTTT. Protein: CASSVGILSGNTIYF.

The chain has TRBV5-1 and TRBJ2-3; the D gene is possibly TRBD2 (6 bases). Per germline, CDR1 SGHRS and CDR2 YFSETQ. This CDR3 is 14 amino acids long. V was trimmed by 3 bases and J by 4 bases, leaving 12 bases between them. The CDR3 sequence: CASSSEGVPDTQYF. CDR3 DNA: TGCGCCAGCAGCTCGGAGGGTGTACCAGATACGCAGTATTTT.

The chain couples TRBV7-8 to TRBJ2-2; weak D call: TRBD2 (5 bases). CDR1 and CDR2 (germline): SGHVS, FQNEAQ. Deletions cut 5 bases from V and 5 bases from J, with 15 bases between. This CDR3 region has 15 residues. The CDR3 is CASSIREGGTGELFF. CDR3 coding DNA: TGTGCCAGCAGCATCCGTGAAGGCGGGACCGGGGAGCTGTTTTTT. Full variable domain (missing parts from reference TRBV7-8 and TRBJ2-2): GAGVSQSPRYKVAKRGQDVALRCDPISGHVSLFWYQQALGQGPEFLTYFQNEAQLDKSGLPSDRFFAERPEGSVSTLKIQRTQQEDSAVYLCASSIREGGTGELFFGEGSRLTVL.

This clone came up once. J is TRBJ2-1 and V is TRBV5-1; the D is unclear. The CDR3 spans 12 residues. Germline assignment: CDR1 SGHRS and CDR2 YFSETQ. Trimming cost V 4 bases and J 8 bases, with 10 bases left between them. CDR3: CASSVTRYEQFF. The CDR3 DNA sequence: TGCGCCAGCAGCGTTACGCGCTATGAGCAGTTCTTC.